The present entry profiles one T cell receptor (beta chain) with its context. The CDR3 has 17 amino acids. The V gene lost 2 bases and the J gene lost 3 bases, with 16 bases spanning the gap. The germline V gene encodes CDR1 ENHRY and CDR2 SYGVKD. The data are from a study of blood T cell repertoires in COVID-19. About the research overall: Some COVID-19 samples were acute and others convalescent; all came from the United States, Italy and Spain. PBMCs, B-cell-depleted T cells, or T cells provided the cDNA or gDNA that made up the material.

How the authors handled the data: Estimated nucleated cell counts came from reference gene primer amplification. The repertoire was sequenced with immunoSEQ multiplex PCR; TCRdb's copy has only in-frame clones and lacks some. Clone size and the V and J calls come from that table; the DNA yielded D and trimming. The sample has fewer than 350,000 clones, more than 70% seen once. The sample comprised peripheral blood. V gene TRBV10-3 combines with J gene TRBJ1-4, with TRBD1 as a possible D gene (5 bases). This TCR derives from a woman between 50 and 59 years old who had recovered from COVID-19. Here the CDR3 reads CAISEPGEGIANEKLFF. CDR3 nucleotide sequence: TGTGCCATCAGTGAGCCTGGGGAGGGGATAGCTAATGAAAAACTGTTTTTT.